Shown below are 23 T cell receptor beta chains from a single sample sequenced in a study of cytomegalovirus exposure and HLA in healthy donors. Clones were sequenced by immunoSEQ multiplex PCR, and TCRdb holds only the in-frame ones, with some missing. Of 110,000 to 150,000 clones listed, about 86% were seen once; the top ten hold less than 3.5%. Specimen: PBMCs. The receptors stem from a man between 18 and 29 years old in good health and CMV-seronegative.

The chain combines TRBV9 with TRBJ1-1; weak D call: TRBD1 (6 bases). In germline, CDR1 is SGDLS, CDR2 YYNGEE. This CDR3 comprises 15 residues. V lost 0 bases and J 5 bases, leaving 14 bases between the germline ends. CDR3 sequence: CASSVGGLSGTEAFF. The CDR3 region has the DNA TGTGCCAGCAGCGTAGGGGGGCTTTCCGGGACTGAAGCTTTCTTT.

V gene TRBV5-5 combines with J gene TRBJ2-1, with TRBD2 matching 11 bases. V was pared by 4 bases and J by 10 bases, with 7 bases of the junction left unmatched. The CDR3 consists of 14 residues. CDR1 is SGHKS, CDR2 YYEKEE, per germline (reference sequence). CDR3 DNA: TGTGCCAGCAGCCTTTCCAGGACTAGCGGGGAGCAGTTCTTC. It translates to CASSLSRTSGEQFF.

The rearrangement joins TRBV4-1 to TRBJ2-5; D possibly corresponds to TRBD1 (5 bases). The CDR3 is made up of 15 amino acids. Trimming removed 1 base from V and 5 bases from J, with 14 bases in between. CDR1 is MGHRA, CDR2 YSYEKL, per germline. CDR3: CASSQGTNTRETQYF. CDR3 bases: TGCGCCAGCAGCCAAGGGACAAATACGCGGGAGACCCAGTACTTC.

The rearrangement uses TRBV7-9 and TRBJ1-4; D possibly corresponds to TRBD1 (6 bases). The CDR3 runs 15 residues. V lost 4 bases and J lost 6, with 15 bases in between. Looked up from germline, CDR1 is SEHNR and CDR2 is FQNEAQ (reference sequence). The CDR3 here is CASSSHSPGDEKLFF. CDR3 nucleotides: TGTGCCAGCAGCTCCCACTCACCAGGGGATGAAAAACTGTTTTTT.

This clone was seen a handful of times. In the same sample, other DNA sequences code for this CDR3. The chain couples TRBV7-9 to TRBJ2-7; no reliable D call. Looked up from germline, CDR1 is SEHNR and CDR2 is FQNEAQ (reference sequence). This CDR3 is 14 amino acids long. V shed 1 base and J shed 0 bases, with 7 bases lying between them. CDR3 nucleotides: TGTGCCAGCAGCTTAGGCGGCAACTCCTACGAGCAGTACTTC. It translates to CASSLGGNSYEQYF.

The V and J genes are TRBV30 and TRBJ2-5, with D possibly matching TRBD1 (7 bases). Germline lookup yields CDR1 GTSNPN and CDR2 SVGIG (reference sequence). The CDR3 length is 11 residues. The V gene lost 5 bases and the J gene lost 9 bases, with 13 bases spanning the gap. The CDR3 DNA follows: TGTGCCTGGTCTACAGGGGAGGCCCAGTACTTC. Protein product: CAWSTGEAQYF.

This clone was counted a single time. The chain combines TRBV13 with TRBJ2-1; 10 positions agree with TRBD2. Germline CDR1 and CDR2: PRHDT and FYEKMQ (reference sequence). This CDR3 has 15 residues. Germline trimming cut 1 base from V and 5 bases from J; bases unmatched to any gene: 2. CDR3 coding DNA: TGTGCCAGCAGCTTAGTTCTAGCGGGAGACAATGAGCAGTTCTTC. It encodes CASSLVLAGDNEQFF.

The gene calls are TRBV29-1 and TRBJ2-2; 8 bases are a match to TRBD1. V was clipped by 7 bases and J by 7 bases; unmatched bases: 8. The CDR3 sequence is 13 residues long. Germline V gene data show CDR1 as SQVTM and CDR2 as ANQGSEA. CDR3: CSAQGAIGGELFF. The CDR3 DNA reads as TGCAGCGCTCAGGGGGCGATCGGCGGGGAGCTGTTTTTT.

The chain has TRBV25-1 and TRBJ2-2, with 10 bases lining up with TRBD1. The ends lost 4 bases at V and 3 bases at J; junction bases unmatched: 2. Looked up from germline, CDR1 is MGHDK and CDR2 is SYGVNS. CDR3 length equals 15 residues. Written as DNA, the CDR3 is TGTGCCAGCAGTGGTGGGACAGGGGACACCGGGGAGCTGTTTTTT. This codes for CASSGGTGDTGELFF. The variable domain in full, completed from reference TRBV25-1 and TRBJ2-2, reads EADIYQTPRYLVIGTGKKITLECSQTMGHDKMYWYQQDPGMELHLIHYSYGVNSTEKGDLSSESTVSRIRTEHFPLTLESARPSHTSQYLCASSGGTGDTGELFFGEGSRLTVL.

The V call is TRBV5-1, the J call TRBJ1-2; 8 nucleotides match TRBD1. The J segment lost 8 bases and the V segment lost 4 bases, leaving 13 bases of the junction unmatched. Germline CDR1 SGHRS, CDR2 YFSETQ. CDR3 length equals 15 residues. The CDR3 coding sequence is TGCGCCAGCAGCCAGCGGACAGGGAGGATGGGAGGCTACACCTTC. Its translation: CASSQRTGRMGGYTF.

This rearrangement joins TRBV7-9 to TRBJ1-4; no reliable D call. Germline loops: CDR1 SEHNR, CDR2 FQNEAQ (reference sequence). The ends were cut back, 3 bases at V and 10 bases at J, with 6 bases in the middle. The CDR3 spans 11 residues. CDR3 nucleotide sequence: TGTGCCAGCAGCTTCCCGGGAAAACTGTTTTTT. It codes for CASSFPGKLFF.

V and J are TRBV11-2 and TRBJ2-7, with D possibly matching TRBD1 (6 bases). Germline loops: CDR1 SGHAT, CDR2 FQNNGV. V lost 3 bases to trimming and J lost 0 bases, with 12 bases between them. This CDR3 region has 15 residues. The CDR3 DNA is TGTGCCAGCAGCTTCGGACAGAGTAACTCCTACGAGCAGTACTTC. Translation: CASSFGQSNSYEQYF. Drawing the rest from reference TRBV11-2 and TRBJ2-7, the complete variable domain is EAGVAQSPRYKIIEKRQSVAFWCNPISGHATLYWYQQILGQGPKLLIQFQNNGVVDDSQLPKDRFSAERLKGVDSTLKIQPAKLEDSAVYLCASSFGQSNSYEQYFGPGTRLTVT.

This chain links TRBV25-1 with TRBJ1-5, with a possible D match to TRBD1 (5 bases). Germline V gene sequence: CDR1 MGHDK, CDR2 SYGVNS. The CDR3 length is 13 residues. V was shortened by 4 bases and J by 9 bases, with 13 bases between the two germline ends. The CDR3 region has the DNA TGTGCCAGCAGTGTCGCAGGGCAGGGGCCCCAGCATTTT. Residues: CASSVAGQGPQHF.

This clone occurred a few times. The DNA for the CDR3 is TGTGCCAGCACCGGGGCGGGGGAGAGTAATGAGCAGTTCTTC. This encodes CASTGAGESNEQFF. The chain employs TRBV21-1 and TRBJ2-1; TRBD2, the table's D call, was not compared with the DNA. TRBV21-1 is termed a pseudogene. The CDR3 has 14 residues.

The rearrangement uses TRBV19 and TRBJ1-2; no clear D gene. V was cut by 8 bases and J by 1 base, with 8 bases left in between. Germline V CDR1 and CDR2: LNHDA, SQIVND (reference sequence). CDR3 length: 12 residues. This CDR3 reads CASLQSNYGYTF. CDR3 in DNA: TGTGCCAGTTTACAGAGTAACTATGGCTACACCTTC.

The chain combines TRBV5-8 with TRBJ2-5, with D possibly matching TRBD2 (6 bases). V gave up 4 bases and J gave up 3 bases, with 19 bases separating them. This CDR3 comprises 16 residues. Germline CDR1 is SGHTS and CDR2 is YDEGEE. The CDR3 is CASSPEEGRVEETQYF. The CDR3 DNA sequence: TGTGCCAGCAGCCCCGAGGAGGGCAGGGTAGAAGAGACCCAGTACTTC.

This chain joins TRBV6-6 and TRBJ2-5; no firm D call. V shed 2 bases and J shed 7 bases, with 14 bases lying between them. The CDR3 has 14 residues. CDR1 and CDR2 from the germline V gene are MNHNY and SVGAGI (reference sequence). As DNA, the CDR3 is TGTGCCAGCAGTTACGTAGACGGCCCGGGGACCCAGTACTTC. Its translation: CASSYVDGPGTQYF.

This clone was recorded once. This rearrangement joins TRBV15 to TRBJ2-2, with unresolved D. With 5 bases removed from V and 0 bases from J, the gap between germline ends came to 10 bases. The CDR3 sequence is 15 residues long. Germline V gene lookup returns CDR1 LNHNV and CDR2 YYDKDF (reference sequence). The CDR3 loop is CATSRHTANTGELFF. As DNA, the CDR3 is TGTGCCACCAGCCGCCACACCGCGAACACCGGGGAGCTGTTTTTT.

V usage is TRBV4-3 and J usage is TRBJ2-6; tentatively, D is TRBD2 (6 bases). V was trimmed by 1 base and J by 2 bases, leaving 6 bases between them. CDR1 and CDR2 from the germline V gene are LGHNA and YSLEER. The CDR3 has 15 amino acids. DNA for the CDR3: TGCGCCAGCAGCCAAGGGGGGGCTGGGGCCAACGTCCTGACTTTC. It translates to CASSQGGAGANVLTF.

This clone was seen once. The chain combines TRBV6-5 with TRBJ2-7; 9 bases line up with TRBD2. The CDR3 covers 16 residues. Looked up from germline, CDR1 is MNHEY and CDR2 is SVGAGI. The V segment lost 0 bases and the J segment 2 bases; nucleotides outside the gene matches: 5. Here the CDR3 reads CASSYSRLAETYEQYF. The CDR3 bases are TGTGCCAGCAGTTACTCGCGACTAGCGGAAACCTACGAGCAGTACTTC.

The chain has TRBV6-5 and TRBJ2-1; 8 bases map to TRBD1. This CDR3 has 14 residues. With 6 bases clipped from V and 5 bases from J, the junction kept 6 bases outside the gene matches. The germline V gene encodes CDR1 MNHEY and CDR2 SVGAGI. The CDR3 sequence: CASRRDRSNNEQFF. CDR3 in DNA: TGTGCCAGCAGACGGGACAGGTCGAACAATGAGCAGTTCTTC.

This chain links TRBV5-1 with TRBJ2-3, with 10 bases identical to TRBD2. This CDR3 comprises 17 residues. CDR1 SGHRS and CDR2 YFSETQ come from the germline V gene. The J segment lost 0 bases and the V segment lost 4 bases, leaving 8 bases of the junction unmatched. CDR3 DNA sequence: TGCGCCAGCAGCCCCGGGACTAGCGTTTCTAGCACAGATACGCAGTATTTT. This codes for CASSPGTSVSSTDTQYF.

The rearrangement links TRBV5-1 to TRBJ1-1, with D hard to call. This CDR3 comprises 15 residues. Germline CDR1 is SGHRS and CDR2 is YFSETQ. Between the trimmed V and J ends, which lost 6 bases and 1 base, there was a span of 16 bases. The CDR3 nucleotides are TGCGCCAGCACCCAAGGGAGAGGACCGAACACTGAAGCTTTCTTT. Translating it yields CASTQGRGPNTEAFF.